This T cell receptor (beta chain) came from a study of T cells in localized non-small cell lung cancer. General observations from the study: In adjacent lung, a median about 50 of the top 100 tumor clones were found. Higher blood T cell density tracked longer overall survival. Uninvolved adjacent lung had higher T cell clonality than tumor and all other tissues.

The repertoire was sequenced with immunoSEQ multiplex PCR; TCRdb's copy has only in-frame clones and lacks some. Of fewer than 3,000 clones detected, approximately 30% appear once; the ten largest clones hold roughly 20%. Germline V gives CDR1 LNHDA, CDR2 SQIVND (reference sequence). The V segment lost 5 bases and the J segment 1 base; nucleotides outside the gene matches: 16. The CDR3 covers 19 residues. Concerning this clone itself: Its cognate antigen is unknown.

The chain couples TRBV19 to TRBJ2-1; TRBD2 matches 8 bases. The sequencing used normal lung tissue next to the tumor, collected before any cancer treatment. The TCR was taken from a female donor over 55 with stage I squamous cell lung carcinoma. The CDR3 region is CASSFLKGTRPRSYNEQFF. DNA of the CDR3: TGTGCCAGTAGTTTTTTAAAAGGGACTAGACCGCGGTCCTACAATGAGCAGTTCTTC. Filled out from reference TRBV19 and TRBJ2-1, the complete variable domain reads DGGITQSPKYLFRKEGQNVTLSCEQNLNHDAMYWYRQDPGQGLRLIYYSQIVNDFQKGDIAEGYSVSREKKESFPLTVTSAQKNPTAFYLCASSFLKGTRPRSYNEQFFGPGTRLTVL.